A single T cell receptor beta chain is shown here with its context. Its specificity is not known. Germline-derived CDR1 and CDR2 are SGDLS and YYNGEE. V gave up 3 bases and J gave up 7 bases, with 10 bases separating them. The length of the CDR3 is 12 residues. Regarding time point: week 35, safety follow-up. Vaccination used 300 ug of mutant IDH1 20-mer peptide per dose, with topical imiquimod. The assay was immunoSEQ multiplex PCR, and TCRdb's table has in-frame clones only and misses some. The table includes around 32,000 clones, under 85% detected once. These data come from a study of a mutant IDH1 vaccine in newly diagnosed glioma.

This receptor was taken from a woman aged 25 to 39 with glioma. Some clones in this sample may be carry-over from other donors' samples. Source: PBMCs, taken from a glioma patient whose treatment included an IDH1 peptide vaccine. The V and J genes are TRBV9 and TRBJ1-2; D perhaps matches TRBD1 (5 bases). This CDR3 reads CASSADKSGYTF. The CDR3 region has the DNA TGTGCCAGCAGCGCGGACAAGTCTGGCTACACCTTC.